A single sample gave rise to the 2 T cell receptor beta chains below, sequenced in a study of cytomegalovirus exposure and HLA in healthy donors. The study ran its PCR with 60 Vbeta and 13 Jbeta primers. Produced via immunoSEQ multiplex PCR; TCRdb's table is partial and in-frame only. The profile covers 150,000 to 200,000 clones, with roughly 80% appearing a single time and about 1.5% taken by the ten largest. Material: PBMCs. These receptors were taken from a middle-aged man in good health and CMV-seropositive.

J is TRBJ1-2 and V is TRBV5-4; no definite D call. Looked up from germline, CDR1 is SGHNT and CDR2 is YYREEE (reference sequence). V lost 3 bases to trimming and J lost 0 bases, with 6 bases between them. The CDR3 is 13 amino acids. CDR3 sequence reads: CASSSQTNYGYTF. The DNA of the CDR3 is TGTGCCAGCAGCTCCCAAACTAACTATGGCTACACCTTC.

The chain joins TRBV28 to TRBJ2-3, with a tentative D call TRBD2 (6 bases). V was clipped by 3 bases and J by 5 bases, with 18 bases between them. Germline loops: CDR1 MDHEN, CDR2 SYDVKM. This CDR3 is 16 amino acids long. The CDR3 loop is CASSFGPGVGVDTQYF. The CDR3 nucleotides read TGTGCCAGCAGTTTTGGTCCGGGGGTAGGGGTAGATACGCAGTATTTT. Variable domain in full (rest from reference TRBV28 and TRBJ2-3): DVKVTQSSRYLVKRTGEKVFLECVQDMDHENMFWYRQDPGLGLRLIYFSYDVKMKEKGDIPEGYSVSREKKERFSLILESASTNQTSMYLCASSFGPGVGVDTQYFGPGTRLTVL.